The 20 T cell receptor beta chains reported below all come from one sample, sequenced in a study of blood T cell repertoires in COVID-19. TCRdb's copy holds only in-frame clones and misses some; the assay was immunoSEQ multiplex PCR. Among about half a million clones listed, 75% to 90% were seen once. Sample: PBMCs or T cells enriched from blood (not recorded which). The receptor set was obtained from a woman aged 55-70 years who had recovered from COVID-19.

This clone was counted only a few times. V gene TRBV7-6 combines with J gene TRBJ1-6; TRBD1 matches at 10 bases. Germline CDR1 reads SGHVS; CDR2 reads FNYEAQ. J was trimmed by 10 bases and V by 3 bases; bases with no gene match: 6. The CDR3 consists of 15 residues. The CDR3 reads CASSLTGGVGSPLHF. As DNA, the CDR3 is TGTGCCAGCAGCTTGACAGGGGGCGTGGGGTCACCCCTCCACTTT. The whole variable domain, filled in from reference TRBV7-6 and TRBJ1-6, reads GAGVSQSPRYKVTKRGQDVALRCDPISGHVSLYWYRQALGQGPEFLTYFNYEAQQDKSGLPNDRFSAERPEGSISTLTIQRTEQRDSAMYRCASSLTGGVGSPLHFGNGTRLTVT.

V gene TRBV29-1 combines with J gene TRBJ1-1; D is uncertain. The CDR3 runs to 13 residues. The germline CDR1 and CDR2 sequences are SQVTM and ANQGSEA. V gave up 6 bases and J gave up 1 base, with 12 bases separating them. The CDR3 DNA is TGCAGCGTACTACTGATCGAGAACACTGAAGCTTTCTTT. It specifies CSVLLIENTEAFF.

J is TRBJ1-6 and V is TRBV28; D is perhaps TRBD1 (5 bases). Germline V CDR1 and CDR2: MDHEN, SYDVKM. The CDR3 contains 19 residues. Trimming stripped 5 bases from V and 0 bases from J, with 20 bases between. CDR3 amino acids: CASSIQPRDSGSYNSPLHF. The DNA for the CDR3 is TGTGCCAGCAGTATCCAACCTAGGGACTCGGGCTCCTATAATTCACCCCTCCACTTT.

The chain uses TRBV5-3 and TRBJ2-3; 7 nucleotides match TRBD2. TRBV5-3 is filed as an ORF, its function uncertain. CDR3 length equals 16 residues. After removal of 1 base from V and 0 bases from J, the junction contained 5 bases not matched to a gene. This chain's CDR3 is CARSLIEAGSTDTQYF. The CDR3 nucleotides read TGTGCCAGAAGCTTGATTGAAGCGGGGAGCACAGATACGCAGTATTTT.

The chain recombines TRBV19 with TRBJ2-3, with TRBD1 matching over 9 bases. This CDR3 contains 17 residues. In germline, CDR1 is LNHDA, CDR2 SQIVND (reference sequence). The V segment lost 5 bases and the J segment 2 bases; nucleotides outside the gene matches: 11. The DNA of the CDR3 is TGTGCCAGTAGTGCAAACGGACAGGGGCTACTCACAGATACGCAGTATTTT. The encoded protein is CASSANGQGLLTDTQYF.

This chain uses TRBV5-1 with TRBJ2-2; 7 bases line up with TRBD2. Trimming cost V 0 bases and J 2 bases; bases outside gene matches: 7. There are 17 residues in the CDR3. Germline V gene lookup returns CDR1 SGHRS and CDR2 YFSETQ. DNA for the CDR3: TGCGCCAGCAGCTTGGTAGTCGGCGGGGGTAACACCGGGGAGCTGTTTTTT. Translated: CASSLVVGGGNTGELFF.

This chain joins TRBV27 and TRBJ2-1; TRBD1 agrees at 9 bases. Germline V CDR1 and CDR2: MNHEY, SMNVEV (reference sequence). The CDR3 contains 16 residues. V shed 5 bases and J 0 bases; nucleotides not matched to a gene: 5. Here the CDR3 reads CASSRGQGRSYNEQFF. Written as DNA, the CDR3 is TGTGCCAGCAGTCGGGGACAGGGCCGCTCCTACAATGAGCAGTTCTTC.

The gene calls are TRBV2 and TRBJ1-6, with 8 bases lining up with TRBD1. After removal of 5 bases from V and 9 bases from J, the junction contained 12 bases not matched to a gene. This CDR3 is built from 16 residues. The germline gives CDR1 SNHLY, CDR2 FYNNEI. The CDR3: CASSFTPGQGRSPLHF. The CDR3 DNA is TGTGCCAGCAGTTTTACCCCCGGACAGGGACGTTCACCCCTCCACTTT.

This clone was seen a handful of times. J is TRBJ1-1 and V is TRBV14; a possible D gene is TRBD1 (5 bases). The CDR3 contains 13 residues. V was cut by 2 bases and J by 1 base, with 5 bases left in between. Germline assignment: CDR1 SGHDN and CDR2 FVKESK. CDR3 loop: CASSQQGNTEAFF. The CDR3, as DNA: TGTGCCAGCAGCCAACAGGGGAACACTGAAGCTTTCTTT.

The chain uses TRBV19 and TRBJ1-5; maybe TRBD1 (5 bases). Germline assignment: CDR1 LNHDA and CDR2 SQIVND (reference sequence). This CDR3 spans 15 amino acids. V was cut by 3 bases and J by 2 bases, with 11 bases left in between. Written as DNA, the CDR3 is TGTGCCAGTAGTATGGGGGGTCGAGGCAATCAGCCCCAGCATTTT. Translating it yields CASSMGGRGNQPQHF.

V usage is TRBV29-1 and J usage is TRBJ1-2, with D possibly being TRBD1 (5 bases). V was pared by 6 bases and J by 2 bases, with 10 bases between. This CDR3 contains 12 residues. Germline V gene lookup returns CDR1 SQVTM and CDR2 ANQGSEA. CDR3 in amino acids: CSVVRQNYGYTF. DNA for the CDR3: TGCAGCGTGGTTAGACAGAACTATGGCTACACCTTC.

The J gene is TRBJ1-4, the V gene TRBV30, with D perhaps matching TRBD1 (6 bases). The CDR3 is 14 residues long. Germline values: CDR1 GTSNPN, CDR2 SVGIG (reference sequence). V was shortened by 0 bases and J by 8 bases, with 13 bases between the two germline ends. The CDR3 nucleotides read TGTGCCTGGAGTGTAGGGGGAATAAAAGAAAAACTGTTTTTT. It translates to CAWSVGGIKEKLFF.

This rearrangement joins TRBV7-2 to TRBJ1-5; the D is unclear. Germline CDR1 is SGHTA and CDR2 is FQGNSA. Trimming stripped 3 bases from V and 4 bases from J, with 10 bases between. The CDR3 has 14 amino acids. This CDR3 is CASSFGVENQPQHF. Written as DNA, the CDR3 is TGTGCCAGCAGCTTCGGGGTTGAGAATCAGCCCCAGCATTTT.

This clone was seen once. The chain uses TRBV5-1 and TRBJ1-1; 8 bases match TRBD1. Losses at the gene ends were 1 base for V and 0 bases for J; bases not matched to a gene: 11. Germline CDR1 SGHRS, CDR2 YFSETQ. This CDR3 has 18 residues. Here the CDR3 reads CASSLLQDRVGLNTEAFF. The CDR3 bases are TGCGCCAGCAGCTTGCTCCAGGACAGGGTGGGACTGAACACTGAAGCTTTCTTT.

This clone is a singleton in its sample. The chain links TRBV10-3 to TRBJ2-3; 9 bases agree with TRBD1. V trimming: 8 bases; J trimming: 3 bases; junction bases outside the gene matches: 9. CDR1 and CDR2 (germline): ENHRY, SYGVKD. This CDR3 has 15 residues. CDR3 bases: TGTGCCATCGCCGAACCGACAGGGGGGACAGATACGCAGTATTTT. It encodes CAIAEPTGGTDTQYF.

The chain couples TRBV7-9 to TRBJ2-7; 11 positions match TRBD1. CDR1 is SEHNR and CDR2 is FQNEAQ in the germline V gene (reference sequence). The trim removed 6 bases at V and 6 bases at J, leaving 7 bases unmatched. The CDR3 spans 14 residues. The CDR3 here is CASSPGQGGSEQYF. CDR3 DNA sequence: TGTGCCAGCAGTCCGGGACAGGGGGGTAGCGAGCAGTACTTC.

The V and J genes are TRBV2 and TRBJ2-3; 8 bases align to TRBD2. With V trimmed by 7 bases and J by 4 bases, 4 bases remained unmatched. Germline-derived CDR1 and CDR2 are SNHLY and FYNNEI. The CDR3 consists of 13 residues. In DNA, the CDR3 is TGTGCCAGCATAGCGGGGTTGTCAGATACGCAGTATTTT. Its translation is CASIAGLSDTQYF.

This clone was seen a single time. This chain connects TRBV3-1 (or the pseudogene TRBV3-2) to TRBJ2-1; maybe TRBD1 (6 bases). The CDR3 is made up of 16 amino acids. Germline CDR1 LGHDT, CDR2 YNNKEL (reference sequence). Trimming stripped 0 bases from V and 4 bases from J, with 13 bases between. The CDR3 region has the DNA TGTGCCAGCAGCCAAGATCAGAGGGGGTGGTACAATGAGCAGTTCTTC. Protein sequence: CASSQDQRGWYNEQFF.

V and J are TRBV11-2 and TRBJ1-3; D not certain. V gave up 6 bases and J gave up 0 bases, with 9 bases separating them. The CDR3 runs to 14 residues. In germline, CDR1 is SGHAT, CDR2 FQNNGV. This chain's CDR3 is CASRLTLSGNTIYF. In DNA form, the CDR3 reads TGTGCCAGCAGATTGACACTCTCTGGAAACACCATATATTTT.

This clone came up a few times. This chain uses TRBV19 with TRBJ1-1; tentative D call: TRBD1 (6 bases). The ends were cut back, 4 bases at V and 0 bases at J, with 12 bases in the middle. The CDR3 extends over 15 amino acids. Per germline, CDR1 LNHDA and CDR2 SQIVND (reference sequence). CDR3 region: CASSTGQYMNTEAFF. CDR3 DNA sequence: TGTGCCAGTAGTACCGGACAGTACATGAACACTGAAGCTTTCTTT.